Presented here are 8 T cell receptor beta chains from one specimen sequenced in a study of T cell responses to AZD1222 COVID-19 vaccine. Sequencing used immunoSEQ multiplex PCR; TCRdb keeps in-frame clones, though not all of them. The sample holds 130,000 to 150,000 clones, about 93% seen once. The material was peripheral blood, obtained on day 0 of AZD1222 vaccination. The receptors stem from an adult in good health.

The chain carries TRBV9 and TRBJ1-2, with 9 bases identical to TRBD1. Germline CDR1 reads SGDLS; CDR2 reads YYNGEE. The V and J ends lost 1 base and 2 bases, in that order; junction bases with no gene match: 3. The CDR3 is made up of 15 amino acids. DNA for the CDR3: TGTGCCAGCAGCGTATATGGGACAGGGAACTATGGCTACACCTTC. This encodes CASSVYGTGNYGYTF.

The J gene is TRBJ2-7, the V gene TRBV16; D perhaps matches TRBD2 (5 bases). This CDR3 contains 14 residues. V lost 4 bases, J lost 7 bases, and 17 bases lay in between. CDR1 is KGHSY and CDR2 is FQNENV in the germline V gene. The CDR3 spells CASSPTLDYVEQYF. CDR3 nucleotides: TGTGCCAGCAGCCCGACCCTTGACTACGTGGAGCAGTACTTC.

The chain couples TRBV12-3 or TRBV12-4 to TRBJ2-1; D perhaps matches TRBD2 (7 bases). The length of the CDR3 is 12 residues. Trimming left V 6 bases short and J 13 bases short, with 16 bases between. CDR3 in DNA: TGTGCCAGCAGCTCTAGCGGCAGGGGTCAGTTCTTC. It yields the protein CASSSSGRGQFF.

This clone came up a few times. The chain's CDR3 is CASSSGAGRGEKLFF. CDR3 nucleotides: TGTGCCAGCAGTTCCGGGGCTGGGAGAGGTGAAAAACTGTTTTTT. The gene calls are TRBV6-6 and TRBJ1-4; D might be TRBD1 (5 bases). The germline V gene has CDR1 MNHNY and CDR2 SVGAGI (reference sequence). The length of the CDR3 is 15 residues. The V end was cut by 4 bases, the J end by 7 bases, with 16 bases between.

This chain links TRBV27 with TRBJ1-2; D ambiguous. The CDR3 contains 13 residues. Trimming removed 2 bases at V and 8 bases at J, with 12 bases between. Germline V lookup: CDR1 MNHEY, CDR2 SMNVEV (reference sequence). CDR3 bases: TGTGCCAGCAGTTTAACCCTTGATGGGGGCTACACCTTC. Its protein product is CASSLTLDGGYTF.

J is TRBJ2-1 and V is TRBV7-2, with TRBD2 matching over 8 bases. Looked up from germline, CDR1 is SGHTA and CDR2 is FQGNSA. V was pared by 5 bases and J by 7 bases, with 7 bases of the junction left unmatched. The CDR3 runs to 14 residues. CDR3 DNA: TGTGCCAGCAGCGACCGGGGGGGCCAGAATGAGCAGTTCTTC. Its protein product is CASSDRGGQNEQFF.

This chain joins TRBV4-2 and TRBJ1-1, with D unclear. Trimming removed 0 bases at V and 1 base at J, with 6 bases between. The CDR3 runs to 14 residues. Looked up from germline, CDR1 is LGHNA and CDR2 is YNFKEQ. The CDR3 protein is CASSQEWGNTEAFF. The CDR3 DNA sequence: TGTGCCAGCAGCCAAGAGTGGGGGAACACTGAAGCTTTCTTT.

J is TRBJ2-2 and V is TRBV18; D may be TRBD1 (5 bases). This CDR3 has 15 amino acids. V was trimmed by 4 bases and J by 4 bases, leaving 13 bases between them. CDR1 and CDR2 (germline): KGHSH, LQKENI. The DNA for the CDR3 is TGTGCCAGCTCACTAGGGGCGCATCTCACCGGGGAGCTGTTTTTT. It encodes CASSLGAHLTGELFF. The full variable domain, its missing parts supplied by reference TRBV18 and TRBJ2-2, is NAGVMQNPRHLVRRRGQEARLRCSPMKGHSHVYWYRQLPEEGLKFMVYLQKENIIDESGMPKERFSAEFPKEGPSILRIQQVVRGDSAAYFCASSLGAHLTGELFFGEGSRLTVL.